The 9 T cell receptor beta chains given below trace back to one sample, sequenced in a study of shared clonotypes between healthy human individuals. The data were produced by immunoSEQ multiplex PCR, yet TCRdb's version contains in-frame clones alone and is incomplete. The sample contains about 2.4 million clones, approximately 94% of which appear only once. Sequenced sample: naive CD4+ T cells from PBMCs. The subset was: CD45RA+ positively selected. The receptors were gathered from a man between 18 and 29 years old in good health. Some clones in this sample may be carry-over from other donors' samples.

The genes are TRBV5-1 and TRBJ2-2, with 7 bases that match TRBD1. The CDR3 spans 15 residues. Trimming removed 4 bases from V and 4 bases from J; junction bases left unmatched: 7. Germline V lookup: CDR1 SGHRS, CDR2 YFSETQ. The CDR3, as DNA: TGCGCCAGCAGCAGACAGGGCGAAGGCACCGGGGAGCTGTTTTTT. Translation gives CASSRQGEGTGELFF.

CDR3 sequence (DNA): TGTGCCAGTAGTATCGACGAGGGAGCGGGGGCGAACGAGCAGTACTTC. Translating gives CASSIDEGAGANEQYF. V and J are TRBV19 and TRBJ2-7; 8 bases fit TRBD2. This CDR3 contains 16 residues. J lost 5 bases, V lost 3 bases, and 12 bases had no gene match. Germline lookup yields CDR1 LNHDA and CDR2 SQIVND (reference sequence). Variable domain in full (rest from reference TRBV19 and TRBJ2-7): DGGITQSPKYLFRKEGQNVTLSCEQNLNHDAMYWYRQDPGQGLRLIYYSQIVNDFQKGDIAEGYSVSREKKESFPLTVTSAQKNPTAFYLCASSIDEGAGANEQYFGPGTRLTVT.

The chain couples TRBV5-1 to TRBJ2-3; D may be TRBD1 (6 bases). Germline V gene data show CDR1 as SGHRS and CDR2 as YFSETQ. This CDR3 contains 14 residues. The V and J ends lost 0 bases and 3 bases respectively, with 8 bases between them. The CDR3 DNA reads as TGCGCCAGCAGCTTGGAGGGGGAGACAGATACGCAGTATTTT. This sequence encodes CASSLEGETDTQYF.

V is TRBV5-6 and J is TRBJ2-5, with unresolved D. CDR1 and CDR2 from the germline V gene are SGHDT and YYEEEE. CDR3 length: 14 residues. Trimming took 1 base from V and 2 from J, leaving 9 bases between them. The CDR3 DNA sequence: TGTGCCAGCAGCTTGTATCCGTCGCAAGAGACCCAGTACTTC. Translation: CASSLYPSQETQYF.

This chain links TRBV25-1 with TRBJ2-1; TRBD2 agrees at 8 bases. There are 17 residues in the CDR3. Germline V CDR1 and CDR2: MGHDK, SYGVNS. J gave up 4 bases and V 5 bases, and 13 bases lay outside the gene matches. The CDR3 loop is CASSPYAGTRLYNEQFF. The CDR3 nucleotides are TGTGCCAGCAGTCCTTACGCCGGGACTAGACTATACAATGAGCAGTTCTTC. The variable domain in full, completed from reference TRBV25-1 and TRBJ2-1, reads EADIYQTPRYLVIGTGKKITLECSQTMGHDKMYWYQQDPGMELHLIHYSYGVNSTEKGDLSSESTVSRIRTEHFPLTLESARPSHTSQYLCASSPYAGTRLYNEQFFGPGTRLTVL.

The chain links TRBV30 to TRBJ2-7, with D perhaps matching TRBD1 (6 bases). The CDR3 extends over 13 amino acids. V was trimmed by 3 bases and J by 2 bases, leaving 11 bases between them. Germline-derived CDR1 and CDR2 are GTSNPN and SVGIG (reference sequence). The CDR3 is CAWSPGTTYEQYF. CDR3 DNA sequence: TGTGCCTGGAGCCCCGGGACAACCTACGAGCAGTACTTC.

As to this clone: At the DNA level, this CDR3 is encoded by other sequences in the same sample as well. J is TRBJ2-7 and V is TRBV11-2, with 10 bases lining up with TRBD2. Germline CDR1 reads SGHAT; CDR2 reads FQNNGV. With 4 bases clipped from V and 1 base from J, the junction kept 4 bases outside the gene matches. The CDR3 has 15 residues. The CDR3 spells CASSWTSGSSYEQYF. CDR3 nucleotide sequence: TGTGCCAGCAGCTGGACTAGCGGATCTTCCTACGAGCAGTACTTC.

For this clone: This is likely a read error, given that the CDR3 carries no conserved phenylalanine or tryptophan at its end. The CDR3 DNA is TGTGCCAGCAGAAGGACTAGCGGGAGGCTTTCTTACTCCTACGAGCAGTACCTC. This translates into CASRRTSGRLSYSYEQYL. V is TRBV27 and J is TRBJ2-7, with 14 bases lining up with TRBD2. The V gene end was trimmed by 6 bases and the J gene end by 0 bases; junction bases not matched to a gene: 10. In germline, CDR1 is MNHEY, CDR2 SMNVEV (reference sequence). This CDR3 comprises 18 residues.

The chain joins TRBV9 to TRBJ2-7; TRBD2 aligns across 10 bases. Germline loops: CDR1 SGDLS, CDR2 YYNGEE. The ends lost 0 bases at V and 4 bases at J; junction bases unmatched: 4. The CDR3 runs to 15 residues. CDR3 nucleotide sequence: TGTGCCAGCAGCGTAGCACTAGCGGGAAATTACGAGCAGTACTTC. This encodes CASSVALAGNYEQYF.